The clone carrying this T cell receptor beta chain was detected a few times. The antigen is undetermined. Synthesis of TCR beta cDNA was carried out from 500 ng total RNA with a constant-region primer. Libraries covering TCR beta were generated through three nested multiplex PCR rounds (using a slightly modified ARM-PCR). One entry per CDR3 protein, called by TCRdb with MiXCR from the multiplex PCR reads. The repertoire holds about 330,000 distinct CDR3 sequences, with about 65% as singletons. The data derive from a study of tumor-infiltrating lymphocytes in primary liver carcinoma. Study details: Sample counts of productive TCRbeta reads spanned roughly 3.5 to 8 million; these counts were similar across tissue types. Findings and caveats of the study: Tumor-adjacent and tumor-blood pairs displayed less overlap than did pairs of tumor regions. Significantly larger top-250-clone fractions were found in tumors than in blood (p = 0.039).

Blood RNA came from unsorted whole blood; germline DNA was also extracted. Patients showed chronic HBV infection and an absence of prior treatment. The sequencing sample was made of peripheral blood. The TCR was taken from a man aged 40-49 years with primary liver carcinoma and hepatitis B virus infection.

The CDR3, as DNA: TGTGCCATGGAGGCGGGAGGGAGCTCCTACGAGCAGTACTTC. This gives the protein CAMEAGGSSYEQYF. This chain links TRBV5-4 with TRBJ2-7, with 9 bases fitting TRBD2. Trimming removed 9 bases from V and 0 bases from J; junction bases left unmatched: 7. Per germline, CDR1 SGHNT and CDR2 YYREEE (reference sequence). This CDR3 comprises 14 residues. The complete variable domain, with remaining parts taken from reference TRBV5-4 and TRBJ2-7, reads ETGVTQSPTHLIKTRGQQVTLRCSSQSGHNTVSWYQQALGQGPQFIFQYYREEENGRGNFPPRFSGLQFPNYSSELNVNALELDDSALYLCAMEAGGSSYEQYFGPGTRLTVT.